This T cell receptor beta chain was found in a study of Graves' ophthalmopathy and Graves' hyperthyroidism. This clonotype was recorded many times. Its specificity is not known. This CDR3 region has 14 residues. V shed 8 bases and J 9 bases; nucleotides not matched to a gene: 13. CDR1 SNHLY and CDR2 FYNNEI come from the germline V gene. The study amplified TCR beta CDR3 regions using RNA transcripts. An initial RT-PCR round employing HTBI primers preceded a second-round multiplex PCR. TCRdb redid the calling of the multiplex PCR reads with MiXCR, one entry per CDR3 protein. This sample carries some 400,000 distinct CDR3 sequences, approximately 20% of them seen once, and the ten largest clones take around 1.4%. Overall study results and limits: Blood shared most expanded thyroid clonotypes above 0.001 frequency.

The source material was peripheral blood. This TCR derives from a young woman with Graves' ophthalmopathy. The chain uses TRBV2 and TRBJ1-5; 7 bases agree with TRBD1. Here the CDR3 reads CASRYATGYGPQHF. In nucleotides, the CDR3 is TGTGCCAGCCGATACGCGACAGGGTACGGGCCCCAGCATTTT.